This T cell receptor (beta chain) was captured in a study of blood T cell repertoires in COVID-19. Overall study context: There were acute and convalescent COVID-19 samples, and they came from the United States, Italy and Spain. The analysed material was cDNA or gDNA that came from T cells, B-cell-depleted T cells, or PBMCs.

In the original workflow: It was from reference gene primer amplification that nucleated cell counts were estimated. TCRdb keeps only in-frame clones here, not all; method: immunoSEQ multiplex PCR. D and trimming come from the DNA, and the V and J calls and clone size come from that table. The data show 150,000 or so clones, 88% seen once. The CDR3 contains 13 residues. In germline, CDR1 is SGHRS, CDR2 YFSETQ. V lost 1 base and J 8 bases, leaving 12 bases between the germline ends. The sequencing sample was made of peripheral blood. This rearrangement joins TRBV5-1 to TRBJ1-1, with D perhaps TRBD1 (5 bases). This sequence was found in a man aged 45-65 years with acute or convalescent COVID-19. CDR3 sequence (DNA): TGCGCCAGCAGCTTGAGTGGGCAGGGAGAAGCTTTCTTT. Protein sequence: CASSLSGQGEAFF.